Here is one T cell receptor (beta chain) with its context. The ends lost 5 bases at V and 1 base at J; junction bases unmatched: 1. CDR1 and CDR2 (germline): MNHNY, SVGAGI (reference sequence). This CDR3 has 13 amino acids. These data originate in a study of shared clonotypes between healthy human individuals. Across the whole study: Donor ages ranged 18 to 49 years: a couple of women, a few men.

The sequencing of unsorted PBMC DNA took place on ten immunoSEQ deep assay plates. The method was immunoSEQ multiplex PCR; TCRdb's version includes in-frame clones alone and lacks a portion of them. The sample lists fewer than 550,000 clones, about 79% occurring once. Sequenced input: PBMCs. The sequence was obtained from a middle-aged woman in good health. Some clones in this sample may be carry-over from other donors' samples. This rearrangement joins TRBV6-6 to TRBJ2-7, with 8 bases that match TRBD1. CDR3 protein: CASSRTGSYEQYF. In DNA, the CDR3 is TGTGCCAGCAGTAGGACAGGGTCCTACGAGCAGTACTTC.